A single sample gave rise to the 31 T cell receptor beta chains below, sequenced in a study of beta chain features in type 1 diabetes. Sequenced material consisted of expressed TCRB transcripts (all of the isolated RNA was reverse transcribed). Some clones are missing from TCRdb's copy, which holds only in-frame ones; the method was immunoSEQ multiplex PCR. The sample lists 150,000 to 180,000 clones, roughly 8% occurring once. The source material was central memory CD4+ T cells from blood. These receptors originate from a man younger than 30 in good health.

The chain links TRBV5-6 to TRBJ1-5, with 9 bases fitting TRBD1. CDR3 length: 16 residues. Losses at the gene ends were 2 bases for V and 1 base for J; bases not matched to a gene: 4. Germline CDR1 reads SGHDT; CDR2 reads YYEEEE. Here the CDR3 reads CASSLGQGTSNQPQHF. The CDR3 DNA follows: TGTGCCAGCAGCTTAGGACAGGGGACGAGCAATCAGCCCCAGCATTTT.

In this sample, this clone turned up many times. The CDR3 sequence is CASSPSGVRTDTQYF. CDR3 DNA sequence: TGTGCCAGCTCACCATCGGGGGTTCGGACAGATACGCAGTATTTT. The genes are TRBV18 and TRBJ2-3; tentatively, D is TRBD2 (6 bases). The germline V gene has CDR1 KGHSH and CDR2 LQKENI. V dropped 2 bases and J dropped 3 bases, with 12 bases sitting between them. This CDR3 region has 15 residues.

This clone has a count of ten or more. The V and J genes are TRBV11-2 and TRBJ2-5; TRBD1 aligns across 9 bases. The CDR3 has 13 residues. Germline V CDR1 and CDR2: SGHAT, FQNNGV. Trimming at V came to 5 bases and at J to 2 bases, leaving 0 bases not matched to a gene. The CDR3 sequence is CASSGQGQETQYF. The CDR3 DNA sequence: TGTGCCAGCAGCGGACAGGGGCAAGAGACCCAGTACTTC.

This clone was seen more than once but under ten times. The rearrangement links TRBV5-6 to TRBJ2-2; D ambiguous. The CDR3 loop spans 15 amino acids. CDR1 is SGHDT and CDR2 is YYEEEE in the germline V gene. The V gene lost 0 bases and the J gene lost 1 base, with 7 bases spanning the gap. The chain's CDR3 is CASSLVSGNTGELFF. CDR3 in DNA: TGTGCCAGCAGCTTGGTGTCAGGGAACACCGGGGAGCTGTTTTTT.

The V gene is TRBV4-3, the J gene TRBJ2-3, with TRBD2 as a possible D gene (5 bases). V was clipped by 4 bases and J by 5 bases, with 13 bases between them. CDR3 length: 14 residues. Per germline, CDR1 LGHNA and CDR2 YSLEER. The CDR3 bases are TGCGCCAGCAGCCTCCGAATTGGAGGAGATACGCAGTATTTT. This translates into CASSLRIGGDTQYF.

This clone was observed a handful of times. Other DNA sequences in the sample encode the same CDR3. This chain links TRBV29-1 with TRBJ1-1; TRBD1 is a possible D gene (5 bases). V was trimmed by 7 bases and J by 8 bases, leaving 14 bases between them. The CDR3 runs to 11 residues. Per germline, CDR1 SQVTM and CDR2 ANQGSEA. This CDR3 reads CSAADSSEAFF. The CDR3 DNA sequence: TGCAGCGCCGCAGACAGCTCCGAAGCTTTCTTT.

J is TRBJ1-5 and V is TRBV11-1; D is unresolved. The germline gives CDR1 SGHAT, CDR2 FQDESV (reference sequence). This CDR3 is built from 14 residues. The V end lost 1 base, the J end lost 5 bases, and 9 bases lay between the germline ends. CDR3 bases: TGTGCCAGCAGCTTAGGGCAAGCGGATCAGCCCCAGCATTTT. This encodes CASSLGQADQPQHF. The full variable domain, completed using reference TRBV11-1 and TRBJ1-5, is EAEVAQSPRYKITEKSQAVAFWCDPISGHATLYWYRQILGQGPELLVQFQDESVVDDSQLPKDRFSAERLKGVDSTLKIQPAELGDSAMYLCASSLGQADQPQHFGDGTRLSIL.

V gene TRBV5-1 combines with J gene TRBJ2-5; D remains ambiguous. Germline CDR1 SGHRS, CDR2 YFSETQ. This CDR3 is 14 amino acids long. V was pared by 0 bases and J by 5 bases, with 11 bases between. The CDR3 sequence is CASSLGSLEETQYF. CDR3 in DNA: TGCGCCAGCAGCTTGGGGTCCTTGGAGGAGACCCAGTACTTC.

There are a few counts of this clone. V is TRBV5-4 and J is TRBJ1-2; D may be TRBD1 (5 bases). The CDR3 is 12 residues long. Germline CDR1 is SGHNT and CDR2 is YYREEE (reference sequence). The V and J ends lost 0 bases and 5 bases respectively, with 5 bases between them. The CDR3 spells CASSLEGYGYTF. As DNA, the CDR3 is TGTGCCAGCAGCTTGGAGGGGTATGGCTACACCTTC.

This clone was seen just once. The chain combines TRBV11-2 with TRBJ2-3, with 10 bases matching TRBD2. Germline trimming cut 3 bases from V and 3 bases from J; bases unmatched to any gene: 0. The length of the CDR3 is 14 residues. Germline V gene data show CDR1 as SGHAT and CDR2 as FQNNGV. CDR3 sequence (DNA): TGTGCCAGCAGCTTTAGCGGGAGGACAGATACGCAGTATTTT. Translating it yields CASSFSGRTDTQYF.

This clone has just a few counts. DNA of the CDR3: TGCGCCAGCAGCTCGGGACAGTCGAACACCGGGGAGCTGTTTTTT. Encoded protein: CASSSGQSNTGELFF. The V and J genes are TRBV5-1 and TRBJ2-2; 7 nucleotides agree with TRBD1. Germline CDR1 reads SGHRS; CDR2 reads YFSETQ. The CDR3 is made up of 15 amino acids. With V trimmed by 3 bases and J by 0 bases, 2 bases remained unmatched.

Worth noting for this clone: Being one base from a much bigger clone, this may be a read error. The identical CDR3 is also encoded by other nucleotide sequences in the sample. The chain uses TRBV11-2 and TRBJ2-5; D is uncertain. Deletions cut 3 bases from V and 4 bases from J, with 3 bases between. The CDR3 has 11 residues. Germline CDR1 is SGHAT and CDR2 is FQNNGV. CDR3 region: CASSLRETQYF. The CDR3 DNA reads as TGTGCCAGCAGCTTGAGAGAGACCCAGTACTTC.

The table lists this clone with many counts. V gene TRBV7-6 combines with J gene TRBJ2-4; no definite D call. This CDR3 has 13 amino acids. The V end lost 1 base, the J end lost 7 bases, and 8 bases lay between the germline ends. The germline V gene encodes CDR1 SGHVS and CDR2 FNYEAQ. CDR3 DNA sequence: TGTGCCAGCAGCTTAGGCACTTTCAACATTCAGTACTTC. The encoded protein is CASSLGTFNIQYF.

This rearrangement joins TRBV7-2 to TRBJ2-7; 8 bases agree with TRBD1. CDR1 SGHTA and CDR2 FQGNSA come from the germline V gene. This CDR3 spans 16 amino acids. V lost 0 bases to trimming and J lost 3 bases; unmatched junction nucleotides: 7. The CDR3 sequence: CASSLATGTGSYEQYF. The CDR3 DNA is TGTGCCAGCAGCTTAGCAACCGGGACAGGCAGCTACGAGCAGTACTTC.

This clone was seen more than once but under ten times. The gene calls are TRBV7-9 and TRBJ1-1, with D possibly TRBD1 on 5 matching bases. Germline-derived CDR1 and CDR2 are SEHNR and FQNEAQ (reference sequence). The CDR3 is 18 amino acids. V shed 1 base and J shed 1 base, with 19 bases lying between them. This CDR3 reads CASSLGRIGRQTNTEAFF. The CDR3 DNA reads TGTGCCAGCAGCTTAGGGCGAATTGGAAGACAGACGAACACTGAAGCTTTCTTT.

This clone has only a few counts. V and J are TRBV7-2 and TRBJ2-5; unclear D gene. Trimming cost V 5 bases and J 4 bases, with 11 bases left between them. The CDR3 loop spans 13 amino acids. Germline V lookup: CDR1 SGHTA, CDR2 FQGNSA. CDR3 sequence: CASSQAGAETQYF. The CDR3 region has the DNA TGTGCCAGCAGCCAAGCAGGTGCAGAGACCCAGTACTTC.

This sequence joins TRBV29-1 and TRBJ2-7; weak D call: TRBD2 (7 bases). Germline CDR1 reads SQVTM; CDR2 reads ANQGSEA. Trimming left V 7 bases short and J 5 bases short, with 12 bases between. The CDR3 contains 11 residues. In nucleotides, the CDR3 is TGCAGCGCCTTGCGGGGGCACGAGCAGTACTTC. This gives the protein CSALRGHEQYF.

This clone was detected only a few times. The J gene is TRBJ2-7, the V gene TRBV18, with D perhaps TRBD2 (7 bases). The CDR3 consists of 12 residues. The ends were cut back, 3 bases at V and 7 bases at J, with 10 bases in the middle. Germline assignment: CDR1 KGHSH and CDR2 LQKENI. CDR3 region: CASSPGRGEQYF. CDR3 DNA sequence: TGTGCCAGCTCACCTGGGAGGGGGGAGCAGTACTTC. Full variable domain (missing parts from reference TRBV18 and TRBJ2-7): NAGVMQNPRHLVRRRGQEARLRCSPMKGHSHVYWYRQLPEEGLKFMVYLQKENIIDESGMPKERFSAEFPKEGPSILRIQQVVRGDSAAYFCASSPGRGEQYFGPGTRLTVT.

This rearrangement joins TRBV28 to TRBJ1-1, with D hard to call. Germline V lookup: CDR1 MDHEN, CDR2 SYDVKM. This CDR3 is 14 amino acids long. The V end lost 8 bases, the J end lost 0 bases, and 13 bases lay between the germline ends. CDR3 in DNA: TGTGCCAGCCAAACCCGGGGAATGAACACTGAAGCTTTCTTT. This sequence encodes CASQTRGMNTEAFF.

In this sample, this clone turned up a few times. This chain uses TRBV7-2 with TRBJ2-7, with a possible D match to TRBD1 (5 bases). The CDR3 is made up of 14 amino acids. CDR1 SGHTA and CDR2 FQGNSA come from the germline V gene. V lost 5 bases and J 0 bases, leaving 11 bases between the germline ends. The CDR3 loop reads CASSPIDSSYEQYF. The CDR3 DNA reads TGTGCCAGCAGCCCAATTGACAGCTCCTACGAGCAGTACTTC.

The chain has TRBV9 and TRBJ2-2; 11 bases are a match to TRBD1. The CDR3 runs to 16 residues. From germline, CDR1 is SGDLS and CDR2 YYNGEE. The ends lost 4 bases at V and 6 bases at J; junction bases unmatched: 8. The CDR3 is CASSSRTGGASGELFF. Here the CDR3 DNA reads TGTGCCAGCAGCTCCAGGACAGGGGGCGCTTCCGGGGAGCTGTTTTTT.

The rearrangement joins TRBV30 to TRBJ2-5; D gene uncertain. Looked up from germline, CDR1 is GTSNPN and CDR2 is SVGIG (reference sequence). There are 13 residues in the CDR3. V lost 4 bases, J lost 4 bases, and 13 bases lay in between. This chain's CDR3 is CAWNELSGETQYF. In nucleotides, the CDR3 is TGTGCCTGGAACGAACTTTCGGGAGAGACCCAGTACTTC.

CDR3: CASSLANWGSGTEAFF. Here the CDR3 DNA reads TGTGCCAGCAGCTTAGCGAATTGGGGCAGTGGCACTGAAGCTTTCTTT. This chain uses TRBV7-8 with TRBJ1-1; a possible D gene is TRBD1 (5 bases). The CDR3 is made up of 16 amino acids. Trimming shortened V by 0 bases and J by 4 bases, and 15 bases separated the two germline ends. Germline CDR1 and CDR2: SGHVS and FQNEAQ.

The chain links TRBV7-9 to TRBJ2-3, with D unresolved. Germline CDR1 and CDR2: SEHNR and FQNEAQ (reference sequence). V was shortened by 1 base and J by 2 bases, with 7 bases between the two germline ends. The CDR3 is 14 residues long. In DNA, the CDR3 is TGTGCCAGCAGCTTAGGTGTCAACACAGATACGCAGTATTTT. It is translated as CASSLGVNTDTQYF.

J is TRBJ2-7 and V is TRBV9, with 9 bases lining up with TRBD1. CDR3 length equals 14 residues. Losses at the gene ends were 4 bases for V and 11 bases for J; bases not matched to a gene: 13. Germline V gene data show CDR1 as SGDLS and CDR2 as YYNGEE. The CDR3 DNA is TGTGCCAGCAGCCCCCGGGACAGGGAGGGTCTAAAGTACTTC. It encodes CASSPRDREGLKYF.

The V call is TRBV25-1, the J call TRBJ1-2; D possibly corresponds to TRBD1 (5 bases). V lost 0 bases and J 4 bases, leaving 9 bases between the germline ends. Germline V gene sequence: CDR1 MGHDK, CDR2 SYGVNS. This CDR3 contains 14 residues. CDR3 sequence: CASSEYGGGYGYTF. DNA of the CDR3: TGTGCCAGCAGTGAATACGGGGGAGGCTATGGCTACACCTTC.

The chain combines TRBV7-2 with TRBJ2-7, with TRBD2 as a possible D gene (6 bases). Between the trimmed V and J ends, which lost 5 bases and 2 bases, there was a span of 7 bases. The CDR3 spans 12 residues. The germline gives CDR1 SGHTA, CDR2 FQGNSA. CDR3 amino acids: CASSRTTYEQYF. In DNA form, the CDR3 reads TGTGCCAGCAGCCGGACTACCTACGAGCAGTACTTC.

The V call is TRBV5-6, the J call TRBJ2-6; D is ambiguous. This CDR3 is 16 amino acids long. CDR1 and CDR2 (germline): SGHDT, YYEEEE. Between the trimmed V and J ends, which lost 0 bases and 1 base, there was a span of 8 bases. CDR3 in DNA: TGTGCCAGCAGCTTGGCTGTCTTATCTGGGGCCAACGTCCTGACTTTC. The encoded protein is CASSLAVLSGANVLTF.

This clone has a handful of counts. V and J are TRBV11-2 and TRBJ2-5; TRBD1 matches at 12 bases. The length of the CDR3 is 16 residues. The trim removed 3 bases at V and 5 bases at J, leaving 7 bases unmatched. Per the germline V gene, CDR1 is SGHAT and CDR2 is FQNNGV. Here the CDR3 reads CASSFSGTGGWETQYF. The CDR3 DNA reads as TGTGCCAGCAGCTTTAGCGGGACAGGGGGCTGGGAGACCCAGTACTTC.

This clone has ten or more counts. The V gene is TRBV6-1, the J gene TRBJ1-2, with a weak D call TRBD1 (6 bases). The V and J ends lost 6 bases and 8 bases respectively, with 19 bases between them. This CDR3 is built from 14 residues. Germline V lookup: CDR1 MNHNS, CDR2 SASEGT. The CDR3 DNA is TGTGCCAGCAGGAGCCTTGACAGGCCGGGAGGCTACACCTTC. As protein: CASRSLDRPGGYTF.

The chain combines TRBV11-2 with TRBJ2-4; TRBD2 matches 7 bases. The germline V gene has CDR1 SGHAT and CDR2 FQNNGV. The CDR3 contains 16 residues. The V gene end was trimmed by 1 base and the J gene end by 8 bases; junction bases not matched to a gene: 11. The CDR3 region is CASSLGGPGGSDIQYF. CDR3 coding DNA: TGTGCCAGCAGCTTAGGAGGTCCGGGAGGCAGCGACATTCAGTACTTC.